Each of the 20 T cell receptor beta chains below was sequenced from the same sample in a study of blood T cell repertoires in COVID-19. The assay was immunoSEQ multiplex PCR, and TCRdb's table has in-frame clones only and misses some. Altogether some 530,000 clones are present, around nine tenths being singletons, with the ten largest covering roughly 8.5%. Sequencing was performed on PBMCs or T cells enriched from blood (not recorded which). The receptors come from a woman aged 55-70 years who had recovered from COVID-19.

The genes are TRBV24-1 and TRBJ1-2; 7 positions match TRBD1. This CDR3 has 17 amino acids. Germline loops: CDR1 KGHDR, CDR2 SFDVKD. Trimming at V came to 4 bases and at J to 6 bases, leaving 16 bases not matched to a gene. The CDR3 is CATSDPTDREERDGYTF. The DNA for the CDR3 is TGTGCCACCAGTGACCCTACCGACAGGGAGGAAAGGGATGGCTACACCTTC.

This clone came up a few times. The V call is TRBV5-4, the J call TRBJ1-1; the D is unclear. This CDR3 has 12 residues. From germline, CDR1 is SGHNT and CDR2 YYREEE (reference sequence). Trimming removed 4 bases from V and 3 bases from J, with 7 bases in between. The CDR3, as DNA: TGTGCCAGCAGCCTAGGTGACACTGAAGCTTTCTTT. As protein: CASSLGDTEAFF.

This clone was seen only once. This chain joins TRBV7-2 and TRBJ1-1; D perhaps matches TRBD1 (5 bases). Per the germline V gene, CDR1 is SGHTA and CDR2 is FQGNSA. The V end lost 5 bases, the J end lost 5 bases, and 15 bases lay between the germline ends. The length of the CDR3 is 14 residues. This CDR3 is CASSLNRGDTEAFF. Written as DNA, the CDR3 is TGTGCCAGCAGCCTCAACCGGGGGGATACTGAAGCTTTCTTT.

CDR3 in amino acids: CATSRAWTGGGYEQYF. The CDR3 coding sequence is TGTGCCACCAGCAGAGCATGGACAGGTGGGGGCTACGAGCAGTACTTC. The V and J genes are TRBV15 and TRBJ2-7; TRBD1 matches at 7 bases. Germline CDR1 and CDR2: LNHNV and YYDKDF (reference sequence). V shed 1 base, J shed 3 bases, and the junction held 9 bases outside the gene matches. CDR3 size: 16 residues.

As concerns this clone: Other DNA sequences of this sample code for an identical CDR3. The chain recombines TRBV9 with TRBJ2-6; D unclear. Per the germline V gene, CDR1 is SGDLS and CDR2 is YYNGEE. V was pared by 0 bases and J by 0 bases, with 4 bases between. This CDR3 contains 15 residues. The CDR3 loop reads CASSVAGSGANVLTF. The CDR3, as DNA: TGTGCCAGCAGCGTAGCCGGCTCTGGGGCCAACGTCCTGACTTTC.

The CDR3 region is CASRPQTGGYEQYF. In DNA form, the CDR3 reads TGTGCCAGCAGGCCCCAGACAGGGGGGTACGAGCAGTACTTC. The chain carries TRBV2 and TRBJ2-7; 9 bases agree with TRBD1. Germline V CDR1 and CDR2: SNHLY, FYNNEI. V shed 6 bases and J 4 bases; nucleotides not matched to a gene: 7. CDR3 length equals 14 residues.

This clone was seen more than once but under ten times. The chain is built from TRBV5-1 and TRBJ1-4; 8 nucleotides align to TRBD1. CDR1 and CDR2 from the germline V gene are SGHRS and YFSETQ. V shed 6 bases, J shed 3 bases, and the junction held 7 bases outside the gene matches. The CDR3 runs to 15 residues. The CDR3 DNA follows: TGCGCCAGCACCGGACAGGGAGCGGCTAATGAAAAACTGTTTTTT. Protein: CASTGQGAANEKLFF.

The chain employs TRBV6-2 or TRBV6-3 and TRBJ2-7, with 10 bases that match TRBD2. J was trimmed by 3 bases and V by 5 bases; bases with no gene match: 7. Germline V gene lookup returns CDR1 MNHEY and CDR2 SVGEGT. This CDR3 comprises 15 residues. The DNA of the CDR3 is TGTGCCAGCAGTGGGCTAGCGGGGGCCGACTACGAGCAGTACTTC. Its translation is CASSGLAGADYEQYF.

The chain has TRBV28 and TRBJ1-4; TRBD1 agrees at 7 bases. Germline V CDR1 and CDR2: MDHEN, SYDVKM. Trimming at V came to 4 bases and at J to 10 bases, leaving 15 bases not matched to a gene. The CDR3 covers 16 residues. This CDR3 reads CASSSLSPGGKGKLFF. For the CDR3, the DNA is TGTGCCAGCAGTTCCTTAAGTCCAGGGGGTAAGGGAAAACTGTTTTTT.

The chain links TRBV3-1 (or the pseudogene TRBV3-2) to TRBJ1-5; D is possibly TRBD1 (5 bases). Trimming took 6 bases from V and 2 from J, leaving 11 bases between them. This CDR3 contains 14 residues. Per the germline V gene, CDR1 is LGHDT and CDR2 is YNNKEL (reference sequence). The CDR3 DNA reads TGTGCCAGCAGTCGGGGAGGGGGCAATCAGCCCCAGCATTTT. Its protein product is CASSRGGGNQPQHF.

V gene TRBV18 combines with J gene TRBJ1-1; a possible D gene is TRBD1 (5 bases). Trimming removed 3 bases at V and 4 bases at J, with 15 bases between. CDR3 length: 15 amino acids. Germline V gene data show CDR1 as KGHSH and CDR2 as LQKENI. CDR3 sequence: CASSPEEGVATEAFF. The CDR3 DNA is TGTGCCAGCTCACCCGAGGAAGGGGTGGCCACTGAAGCTTTCTTT.

The V gene is TRBV9, the J gene TRBJ1-5; no clear D. From germline, CDR1 is SGDLS and CDR2 YYNGEE. CDR3 length: 16 amino acids. V was pared by 0 bases and J by 3 bases, with 13 bases between. The CDR3 region is CASSVGGSLNNQPQHF. CDR3 coding DNA: TGTGCCAGCAGCGTAGGAGGGAGCCTTAACAATCAGCCCCAGCATTTT.

J is TRBJ2-3 and V is TRBV12-5, with D perhaps TRBD1 (6 bases). CDR1 is LGHNT, CDR2 FRNRAP, per germline. Deletions cut 0 bases from V and 5 bases from J, with 12 bases between. CDR3 size: 15 residues. CDR3 loop: CASGLVQGYGDTQYF. The CDR3 DNA follows: TGTGCTAGTGGTTTGGTGCAGGGGTACGGAGATACGCAGTATTTT.

The chain links TRBV19 to TRBJ1-5; 9 bases agree with TRBD1. V gave up 6 bases and J gave up 9 bases; unmatched junction bases: 9. The CDR3 consists of 14 residues. From germline, CDR1 is LNHDA and CDR2 SQIVND (reference sequence). CDR3 loop: CASRSGTGFGPQHF. The CDR3 DNA reads as TGTGCCAGTAGGTCCGGGACAGGGTTTGGGCCCCAGCATTTT.

This chain links TRBV7-2 with TRBJ2-7; TRBD2 agrees at 7 bases. The V gene's germline CDR1 is SGHTA and CDR2 FQGNSA. J gave up 3 bases and V 1 base, and 9 bases lay outside the gene matches. This CDR3 has 16 amino acids. CDR3 protein: CASSLGMGGSFYEQYF. CDR3 nucleotides: TGTGCCAGCAGCTTAGGGATGGGGGGGTCCTTCTACGAGCAGTACTTC.

Of note for this clone: The identical CDR3 is also encoded by other nucleotide sequences in the sample. The V call is TRBV3-1 (or the pseudogene TRBV3-2), the J call TRBJ1-2; a possible D gene is TRBD1 (6 bases). Germline V gene sequence: CDR1 LGHDT, CDR2 YNNKEL (reference sequence). This CDR3 contains 13 residues. The V and J ends lost 1 base and 4 bases respectively, with 7 bases between them. CDR3: CASSQGTVYGYTF. The CDR3 nucleotides are TGTGCCAGCAGCCAAGGGACAGTCTATGGCTACACCTTC.

This clone was counted only a few times. This sequence joins TRBV3-1 (or the pseudogene TRBV3-2) and TRBJ2-5; the D gene is possibly TRBD2 (7 bases). There are 14 residues in the CDR3. V was pared by 3 bases and J by 10 bases, with 18 bases between. Germline lookup yields CDR1 LGHDT and CDR2 YNNKEL (reference sequence). The CDR3 DNA follows: TGTGCCAGCAGCCATGGGGGGGCCCCGGGGAGCCAGTACTTC. Protein product: CASSHGGAPGSQYF.

This chain links TRBV5-1 with TRBJ2-7, with 10 bases aligning to TRBD1. The CDR3 is made up of 14 amino acids. The V segment lost 2 bases and the J segment 2 bases; nucleotides outside the gene matches: 1. CDR1 and CDR2 (germline): SGHRS, YFSETQ. The CDR3, as DNA: TGCGCCAGCAGCTTTGACAGGGGGCCCTACGAGCAGTACTTC. Protein sequence: CASSFDRGPYEQYF.

This clone appeared a few times. Written as DNA, the CDR3 is TGTGCCAGCAGCTTAAAGGGACTTACTAATGAAAAACTGTTTTTT. It is translated as CASSLKGLTNEKLFF. The chain links TRBV13 to TRBJ1-4; D is possibly TRBD1 (5 bases). The CDR3 covers 15 residues. In germline, CDR1 is PRHDT, CDR2 FYEKMQ (reference sequence). V was cut by 2 bases and J by 2 bases, with 9 bases left in between.

The rearrangement joins TRBV5-1 to TRBJ2-3; possible D gene TRBD1, 5 bases. CDR1 is SGHRS, CDR2 YFSETQ, per germline. V lost 0 bases and J lost 12, with 14 bases in between. The CDR3 contains 13 residues. In DNA form, the CDR3 reads TGCGCCAGCAGCTTGGAGGGGCAGGCCCGTCAGTATTTT. This sequence encodes CASSLEGQARQYF. Complete variable domain (other parts from reference TRBV5-1 and TRBJ2-3): KAGVTQTPRYLIKTRGQQVTLSCSPISGHRSVSWYQQTPGQGLQFLFEYFSETQRNKGNFPGRFSGRQFSNSRSEMNVSTLELGDSALYLCASSLEGQARQYFGPGTRLTVL.